Below, 31 T cell receptor beta chains from the same sample are listed, as sequenced in a study of OX40 agonist ivuxolimab in advanced cancers. Measured with immunoSEQ multiplex PCR; TCRdb has only the in-frame clones, and not every one. Of fewer than 55,000 clones listed, around 80% are singletons. The material was CD4+ or CD8+ T cells sorted from blood, obtained in a trial of the OX40 agonist ivuxolimab. These receptors came from an adult with an advanced solid tumor such as melanoma, head and neck, liver or kidney cancer.

The rearrangement joins TRBV11-1 to TRBJ2-5, with unresolved D. Germline CDR1 SGHAT, CDR2 FQDESV (reference sequence). The CDR3 spans 14 residues. Trimming pared 5 bases from V and 8 bases from J, leaving 18 bases between. CDR3 sequence (DNA): TGTGCCAGCAGCCTTACCAATACGGCGACTACCCAGTACTTC. Protein product: CASSLTNTATTQYF. The whole variable domain, remainder taken from reference TRBV11-1 and TRBJ2-5, is EAEVAQSPRYKITEKSQAVAFWCDPISGHATLYWYRQILGQGPELLVQFQDESVVDDSQLPKDRFSAERLKGVDSTLKIQPAELGDSAMYLCASSLTNTATTQYFGPGTRLLVL.

This clone was found once. The chain uses TRBV5-1 and TRBJ2-7; D ambiguous. The length of the CDR3 is 14 residues. CDR1 SGHRS and CDR2 YFSETQ come from the germline V gene. The V end lost 5 bases, the J end lost 0 bases, and 12 bases lay between the germline ends. CDR3 residues: CASRPEAHSYEQYF. In DNA, the CDR3 is TGCGCCAGCAGGCCCGAAGCTCACTCCTACGAGCAGTACTTC.

The V and J genes are TRBV30 and TRBJ2-2, with TRBD2 matching 14 bases. This CDR3 comprises 19 residues. From germline, CDR1 is GTSNPN and CDR2 SVGIG (reference sequence). V lost 0 bases, J lost 3 bases, and 9 bases stayed unmatched. The CDR3 spells CAWSVMTSGRGGHTGELFF. The CDR3 DNA reads as TGTGCCTGGAGTGTAATGACTAGCGGGAGGGGAGGTCACACCGGGGAGCTGTTTTTT.

The rearrangement joins TRBV28 to TRBJ2-7; 14 bases match TRBD2. Germline V gives CDR1 MDHEN, CDR2 SYDVKM. The trim removed 6 bases at V and 9 bases at J, leaving 13 bases unmatched. This CDR3 is 16 amino acids long. This chain's CDR3 is CASSQTGLAGDSAQYF. The CDR3 nucleotides are TGTGCCAGCAGCCAGACGGGACTAGCGGGAGATTCAGCGCAGTACTTC.

This rearrangement joins TRBV4-3 to TRBJ2-1; 7 bases line up with TRBD2. J was trimmed by 10 bases and V by 4 bases; bases with no gene match: 13. Germline V gene data show CDR1 as LGHNA and CDR2 as YSLEER. This CDR3 spans 15 amino acids. The DNA for the CDR3 is TGCGCCAGCAGCCGAGGTGGCGGGAGTCCGGGCGAGCAGTTCTTC. Protein product: CASSRGGGSPGEQFF.

The chain employs TRBV5-4 and TRBJ1-2; D is possibly TRBD1 (6 bases). The ends were cut back, 3 bases at V and 9 bases at J, with 15 bases in the middle. In germline, CDR1 is SGHNT, CDR2 YYREEE (reference sequence). The length of the CDR3 is 13 residues. The CDR3 is CASSSTDRQSYTF. CDR3 DNA: TGTGCCAGCAGCTCCACCGACAGGCAAAGCTACACCTTC.

The chain links TRBV7-2 to TRBJ1-4; a possible D gene is TRBD1 (5 bases). V shed 3 bases and J shed 8 bases, with 10 bases lying between them. The CDR3 runs to 13 residues. Per germline, CDR1 SGHTA and CDR2 FQGNSA. CDR3 nucleotides: TGTGCCAGCAGCTTGGGTCGGGGGGAAAAACTGTTTTTT. Amino acid sequence: CASSLGRGEKLFF.

This clone was observed a few times. V usage is TRBV9 and J usage is TRBJ1-1; D is ambiguous. Germline CDR1 and CDR2: SGDLS and YYNGEE. This CDR3 is 15 amino acids long. V was trimmed by 2 bases and J by 4 bases, leaving 15 bases between them. The CDR3 region has the DNA TGTGCCAGCAGCGTCAAAGAAGTTGATCCCACTGAAGCTTTCTTT. Its translation: CASSVKEVDPTEAFF.

The gene calls are TRBV7-9 and TRBJ2-1; D is tentatively TRBD1 or TRBD2 (5 bases each). The V gene's germline CDR1 is SEHNR and CDR2 FQNEAQ (reference sequence). This CDR3 spans 13 amino acids. V was pared by 6 bases and J by 9 bases, with 15 bases between. The CDR3 loop reads CASSSGADSEQFF. The CDR3 DNA sequence: TGTGCCAGCAGTTCCGGGGCCGACAGTGAGCAGTTCTTC.

The chain links TRBV2 to TRBJ1-4, with D tentatively TRBD1 (5 bases). Trimming left V 2 bases short and J 8 bases short, with 12 bases between. The germline V gene has CDR1 SNHLY and CDR2 FYNNEI. The CDR3 spans 14 residues. The CDR3 bases are TGTGCCAGCAGTGAAACGTGGACATCCGAAAAACTGTTTTTT. Its translation: CASSETWTSEKLFF.

The genes are TRBV7-8 and TRBJ2-1; possibly TRBD2 for D (5 bases). Per the germline V gene, CDR1 is SGHVS and CDR2 is FQNEAQ. With 1 base removed from V and 9 bases from J, the gap between germline ends came to 13 bases. The CDR3 runs to 14 residues. CDR3 DNA sequence: TGTGCCAGCAGCTTAGTGGACTCGACGGGTGAGCAGTTCTTC. This encodes CASSLVDSTGEQFF.

The rearrangement joins TRBV4-1 to TRBJ2-3; no firm D call. CDR3 size: 14 residues. Germline V lookup: CDR1 MGHRA, CDR2 YSYEKL. V was trimmed by 3 bases and J by 6 bases, leaving 13 bases between them. CDR3 loop: CASSQPRNGDTQYF. The CDR3 DNA follows: TGCGCCAGCAGCCAGCCCCGAAACGGGGATACGCAGTATTTT.

The rearrangement joins TRBV6-6 to TRBJ1-2, with a tentative D call TRBD1 (6 bases). Deletions cut 0 bases from V and 3 bases from J, with 14 bases between. CDR3 length: 16 residues. CDR1 is MNHNY and CDR2 is SVGAGI in the germline V gene (reference sequence). This chain's CDR3 is CASSYSLGAGDYGYTF. CDR3 in DNA: TGTGCCAGCAGTTACTCGCTGGGGGCCGGCGACTATGGCTACACCTTC.

This chain connects TRBV5-4 to TRBJ1-2; a possible D gene is TRBD1 (5 bases). The CDR3 covers 14 residues. Germline V gene lookup returns CDR1 SGHNT and CDR2 YYREEE (reference sequence). Trimming left V 0 bases short and J 6 bases short, with 12 bases between. CDR3 sequence (DNA): TGTGCCAGCAGCTTGGACACCCGAGGGGATGGCTACACCTTC. This gives the protein CASSLDTRGDGYTF.

This clone was seen only a few times. The V call is TRBV7-9, the J call TRBJ1-5; weak D call: TRBD1 (6 bases). The V and J ends lost 1 base and 2 bases respectively, with 12 bases between them. The CDR3 runs 16 residues. CDR1 is SEHNR and CDR2 is FQNEAQ in the germline V gene (reference sequence). The CDR3 region is CASSLGTAWGNQPQHF. The DNA for the CDR3 is TGTGCCAGCAGCTTAGGGACAGCCTGGGGCAATCAGCCCCAGCATTTT.

The rearrangement links TRBV7-9 to TRBJ2-1; 9 bases agree with TRBD1. Per germline, CDR1 SEHNR and CDR2 FQNEAQ (reference sequence). J was trimmed by 3 bases and V by 4 bases; bases with no gene match: 10. The CDR3 covers 17 residues. The chain's CDR3 is CASSSPFGTGLYNEQFF. CDR3 coding DNA: TGTGCCAGCAGCTCCCCTTTCGGGACAGGGCTCTACAATGAGCAGTTCTTC. Filled out from reference TRBV7-9 and TRBJ2-1, the complete variable domain reads DTGVSQNPRHKITKRGQNVTFRCDPISEHNRLYWYRQTLGQGPEFLTYFQNEAQLEKSRLLSDRFSAERPKGSFSTLEIQRTEQGDSAMYLCASSSPFGTGLYNEQFFGPGTRLTVL.

V is TRBV6-1 and J is TRBJ2-7, with 9 bases lining up with TRBD2. Trimming cost V 2 bases and J 5 bases; bases outside gene matches: 10. CDR3 length equals 16 residues. Germline V gives CDR1 MNHNS, CDR2 SASEGT. In nucleotides, the CDR3 is TGTGCCAGCAGTGAATTTGGGGCTAGCGGGGCCAACGAGCAGTACTTC. As protein: CASSEFGASGANEQYF.

This clone was found a few times. The chain carries TRBV5-1 and TRBJ1-3; D gene uncertain. The CDR3 length is 15 residues. V was pared by 6 bases and J by 3 bases, with 16 bases between. CDR1 and CDR2 from the germline V gene are SGHRS and YFSETQ. CDR3 protein: CASTPDPTGGNTIYF. CDR3 DNA: TGCGCCAGCACACCGGACCCGACGGGTGGAAACACCATATATTTT.

The chain employs TRBV7-9 and TRBJ2-6, with D possibly being TRBD2 (5 bases). Germline V gives CDR1 SEHNR, CDR2 FQNEAQ (reference sequence). The CDR3 runs to 17 residues. V was cut by 3 bases and J by 1 base, with 13 bases left in between. The CDR3: CASSFRGQISGANVLTF. CDR3 in DNA: TGTGCCAGCAGCTTCCGGGGTCAAATATCTGGGGCCAACGTCCTGACTTTC.

V and J are TRBV7-2 and TRBJ1-3; D is ambiguous. Trimming pared 5 bases from V and 1 base from J, leaving 15 bases between. CDR1 SGHTA and CDR2 FQGNSA come from the germline V gene. The CDR3 runs 16 residues. The CDR3 DNA follows: TGTGCCAGCAGCGCCCCCAGCCGGCCGTCTGGAAACACCATATATTTT. Its translation is CASSAPSRPSGNTIYF.

This sequence joins TRBV28 and TRBJ2-3; TRBD2 matches 7 bases. The V and J ends lost 8 bases and 4 bases, in that order; junction bases with no gene match: 9. This CDR3 is 14 amino acids long. The germline CDR1 and CDR2 sequences are MDHEN and SYDVKM. This chain's CDR3 is CASGNAGAADTQYF. The CDR3 DNA is TGTGCCAGCGGAAATGCGGGAGCGGCAGATACGCAGTATTTT.

The genes are TRBV6-6 and TRBJ2-1; D remains unclear. The CDR3 is 16 residues long. Trimming took 4 bases from V and 7 from J, leaving 20 bases between them. Germline V CDR1 and CDR2: MNHNY, SVGAGI (reference sequence). Here the CDR3 reads CASSFQSVTTRNEQFF. In nucleotides, the CDR3 is TGTGCCAGCAGTTTTCAATCCGTGACCACCCGGAATGAGCAGTTCTTC.

The V and J genes are TRBV4-1 and TRBJ1-5; TRBD1 matches at 9 bases. The germline V gene has CDR1 MGHRA and CDR2 YSYEKL. There are 15 residues in the CDR3. The V segment lost 3 bases and the J segment 6 bases; nucleotides outside the gene matches: 6. The CDR3 reads CASSQTGTGIQPQHF. CDR3 DNA sequence: TGCGCCAGCAGCCAGACAGGGACAGGGATTCAGCCCCAGCATTTT.

V gene TRBV6-1 combines with J gene TRBJ1-4; TRBD1 might be the D (6 bases). CDR1 and CDR2 (germline): MNHNS, SASEGT. The V gene lost 3 bases and the J gene lost 5 bases, with 10 bases spanning the gap. The CDR3 is 14 residues long. CDR3 protein: CASSEGAMNEKLFF. The CDR3 DNA reads TGTGCCAGCAGTGAGGGGGCAATGAATGAAAAACTGTTTTTT.

The chain carries TRBV9 and TRBJ2-3; D remains ambiguous. Trimming stripped 2 bases from V and 5 bases from J, with 12 bases between. The CDR3 covers 14 residues. Germline CDR1 is SGDLS and CDR2 is YYNGEE. For the CDR3, the DNA is TGTGCCAGCAGCGTTACACTCCCCGGAGATACGCAGTATTTT. The encoded protein is CASSVTLPGDTQYF.

The chain has TRBV6-5 and TRBJ2-7; 7 bases align to TRBD2. V dropped 7 bases and J dropped 3; count of bases not matched to a gene: 12. Germline assignment: CDR1 MNHEY and CDR2 SVGAGI. The CDR3 is 15 residues long. The CDR3 DNA sequence: TGTGCCAGCATGGAAAGAGCGGGGCTCTACTACGAGCAGTACTTC. This sequence encodes CASMERAGLYYEQYF.

The chain carries TRBV19 and TRBJ2-3; D gene uncertain. With 5 bases removed from V and 2 bases from J, the gap between germline ends came to 17 bases. CDR1 is LNHDA and CDR2 is SQIVND in the germline V gene (reference sequence). The length of the CDR3 is 16 residues. Written as DNA, the CDR3 is TGTGCCAGTAGTTGGGTTTCAGCTTCGACCACAGATACGCAGTATTTT. Translating gives CASSWVSASTTDTQYF. Supplemented by reference TRBV19 and TRBJ2-3, the full variable domain reads DGGITQSPKYLFRKEGQNVTLSCEQNLNHDAMYWYRQDPGQGLRLIYYSQIVNDFQKGDIAEGYSVSREKKESFPLTVTSAQKNPTAFYLCASSWVSASTTDTQYFGPGTRLTVL.

This chain links TRBV10-3 with TRBJ1-6, with 7 bases aligning to TRBD1. V lost 10 bases to trimming and J lost 6 bases; unmatched junction nucleotides: 6. Per the germline V gene, CDR1 is ENHRY and CDR2 is SYGVKD. This CDR3 comprises 13 residues. The CDR3 region is CATMTGSNSPLHF. The CDR3 DNA follows: TGTGCCACCATGACAGGGAGTAATTCACCCCTCCACTTT.

The genes are TRBV23-1 and TRBJ2-7; D unclear. TRBV23-1 is identified as an open reading frame with a role that is uncertain. There are 16 residues in the CDR3. V was clipped by 1 base and J by 2 bases, with 15 bases between them. CDR3: CASSQLEPANTYEQYF. CDR3 DNA: TGCGCCAGCAGTCAATTAGAGCCGGCGAATACCTACGAGCAGTACTTC.

In DNA, the CDR3 is TGTGCCATCAGCGCCGGGACTACCAATGAGCAGTTCTTC. Amino acids: CAISAGTTNEQFF. This chain joins TRBV10-3 and TRBJ2-1; 7 bases are a match to TRBD2. The CDR3 spans 13 residues. V was clipped by 6 bases and J by 6 bases; unmatched bases: 5. The V gene's germline CDR1 is ENHRY and CDR2 SYGVKD.

V gene TRBV7-2 combines with J gene TRBJ1-5; 10 bases agree with TRBD1. V shed 5 bases, J shed 6 bases, and the junction held 7 bases outside the gene matches. The CDR3 has 15 amino acids. CDR1 SGHTA and CDR2 FQGNSA come from the germline V gene. CDR3 coding DNA: TGTGCCAGCAGCCGAGACAGGGGGCGAGGTCAGCCCCAGCATTTT. Its translation: CASSRDRGRGQPQHF.